The next 5 T cell receptor beta chains were all read from a single sample in a study of identical twins. TCRdb recomputed calls from the 5' RACE reads with MiXCR, one row per CDR3 protein. The sample shows 150,000 or so distinct CDR3 sequences, 3.5% of them seen only once. Sequencing input: memory T cells sorted from blood. The receptors here all came from a man younger than 35 in good health.

The rearrangement uses TRBV6-6 and TRBJ2-1; D is perhaps TRBD2 (6 bases). Germline V CDR1 and CDR2: MNHNY, SVGAGI (reference sequence). The length of the CDR3 is 13 residues. Trimming stripped 5 bases from V and 12 bases from J, with 17 bases between. The CDR3 here is CASSARDSGWQFF. The DNA of the CDR3 is TGTGCCAGCAGTGCCCGGGACTCCGGGTGGCAGTTCTTC.

This clonotype has only a few counts. The V call is TRBV12-3 or TRBV12-4, the J call TRBJ1-5; D is unresolved. Trimming took 3 bases from V and 5 from J, leaving 5 bases between them. The CDR3 loop spans 12 amino acids. The DNA of the CDR3 is TGTGCCAGCAGTTTTAGTGATCAGCCCCAGCATTTT. Its protein product is CASSFSDQPQHF.

This chain connects TRBV12-3 or TRBV12-4 to TRBJ1-2; D might be TRBD1 (5 bases). Deletions cut 8 bases from V and 4 bases from J, with 14 bases between. This CDR3 comprises 13 residues. This chain's CDR3 is CASGEGRGYGYTF. The CDR3 DNA follows: TGTGCCAGCGGGGAGGGAAGGGGCTATGGCTACACCTTC.

The table lists this clonotype with many counts. The rearrangement links TRBV3-1 to TRBJ1-2; no definite D call. The V gene's germline CDR1 is LGHDT and CDR2 YNNKEL (reference sequence). Trimming removed 3 bases from V and 5 bases from J, with 4 bases in between. The CDR3 is 11 residues long. The CDR3 loop reads CASSQMYGYTF. CDR3 in DNA: TGTGCCAGCAGCCAGATGTATGGCTACACCTTC.

This clonotype was seen more than once but under ten times. The CDR3 bases are TGTGCCAGCAGTTACGCTCAGGGAGTTTCCTACAATGAGCAGTTCTTC. Amino acid sequence: CASSYAQGVSYNEQFF. The J gene is TRBJ2-1, the V gene TRBV6-5; D may match TRBD1 or TRBD2 (5 bases each). CDR1 and CDR2 (germline): MNHEY, SVGAGI. This CDR3 is built from 16 residues. Trimming stripped 2 bases from V and 1 base from J, with 12 bases between.